The rows below give T cell receptor beta chains drawn from one sample of a study of CD8 T cells in ankylosing spondylitis. One entry per CDR3 protein results from TCRdb running MiXCR on the 5' RACE reads. The profile covers around 450,000 distinct CDR3 sequences, with 25% to 30% appearing a single time and over 0.8% taken by the ten largest. Sequencing was performed on blood, either unsorted or a sorted T cell fraction (not recorded which). These receptors all stem from a male donor with ankylosing spondylitis. The CDR3 runs from the conserved cysteine through the conserved F or W. The D gene is left open where the match is weak. Size is stated for part of the rows, as once, few or many counts, or as a class when the clone is expanded.

d_call clone_size j_call v_call cdr3_nt cdr3_aa
TRBD1 NA TRBJ2-1 TRBV20-1 TGCAGTGCTAGAGTAACAGGGGCCGGCTCCTACAATGAGCAGTTCTTC CSARVTGAGSYNEQFF
NA few TRBJ1-2 TRBV5-1 TGCGCCAGCAGCTTGGAGGGCAGGGGCCCTAACTATGGCTACACCTTC CASSLEGRGPNYGYTF
NA few TRBJ1-5 TRBV30 TGTGCCTGGAGTGTACGGGGGAGGCCCCAGCATTTT CAWSVRGRPQHF
NA many TRBJ2-3 TRBV15 TGTGCCACCAGCAGACGTGAGGGGTCGGGGGCAGATACGCAGTATTTT CATSRREGSGADTQYF
TRBD2 few TRBJ2-4 TRBV7-9 TGTGCCAGCAGCTCCGATATGGGACTAACGGGAAACATTCAGTACTTC CASSSDMGLTGNIQYF
NA few TRBJ2-5 TRBV5-1 TGCGCCAGCAGCAAACAGCAAGAGACCCAGTACTTC CASSKQQETQYF
NA NA TRBJ1-1 TRBV29-1 TGCAGCGTGAGGCCGGAGCCGGAGGGTCGAGTGGCTTTCTTT CSVRPEPEGRVAFF
TRBD1 NA TRBJ1-1 TRBV20-1 TGCAGTGCTAGTTCTAGACAGGGCACGAAGACTGAAGCTTTCTTT CSASSRQGTKTEAFF
NA few TRBJ2-1 TRBV7-2 TGTGCCAGCATACCTAGGCCGGGCTCCTACAATGAGCAGTTCTTC CASIPRPGSYNEQFF
NA NA TRBJ2-5 TRBV10-3 TGTGCCATCGCGACGGCCCAAGAGACCCAGTACTTC CAIATAQETQYF
TRBD2 NA TRBJ2-3 TRBV5-1 TGCGCCAGCAGCTTGGAAGTAGCGGGAGGGGATACGCAGTATTTT CASSLEVAGGDTQYF
NA NA TRBJ2-5 TRBV20-1 TGCAGTGCTAGAGATCCAAGGGGGTACCAAGAGACCCAGTACTTC CSARDPRGYQETQYF
NA few TRBJ2-1 TRBV7-8 TGTGCCAGCAGCATTGGTAGTCAGGGGAATGAGCAGTTCTTC CASSIGSQGNEQFF
TRBD1 NA TRBJ1-2 TRBV5-1 TGCGCCAGCAGCCTTGCGACAGGGGATGGTGGCTACACCTTC CASSLATGDGGYTF
NA NA TRBJ2-1 TRBV5-1 TGCGCCAGCAGCCCCGAGGGGGGTCCCTACAATGAGCAGTTCTTC CASSPEGGPYNEQFF
NA NA TRBJ2-2 TRBV6-1 TGTGCCAGCAGTACGGTATCCAACACCGGGGAGCTGTTTTTT CASSTVSNTGELFF
TRBD1 few TRBJ1-2 TRBV5-6 TGTGCCAGCAGCGCGCGACAGGGTGTCTATGGCTACACCTTC CASSARQGVYGYTF
NA NA TRBJ2-1 TRBV5-6 TGTGCCAGCAGCTTGAAGCAACGGAGCTCCTACAATGAGCAGTTCTTC CASSLKQRSSYNEQFF
NA few TRBJ2-2 TRBV3-1 TGTGGTGCCGGCAACACCGGGGAGCTGTTTTTT CGAGNTGELFF
TRBD2 NA TRBJ2-3 TRBV7-2 TGTGCCAGCAGTTACACTACTAGCGGGATTAGGGATACGCAGTATTTT CASSYTTSGIRDTQYF
NA few TRBJ2-5 TRBV5-1 TGCGCCAGCCAGGCCCAGCCAGAGGAGACCCAGTACTTC CASQAQPEETQYF
TRBD2 many TRBJ2-1 TRBV10-3 TGTGCCATCCAAGATCACGGGGGACTAGGACACAATGAGCAGTTCTTC CAIQDHGGLGHNEQFF
NA NA TRBJ2-4 TRBV5-1 TGCGCCAGCAGCACCTCACAGGGCATCAACATTCAGTACTTC CASSTSQGINIQYF
NA NA TRBJ1-2 TRBV11-3 TGTGCCAGCAGCCTAGGAGACGGGGGTCGGGGTGGCTACACCTTC CASSLGDGGRGGYTF
TRBD2 NA TRBJ2-5 TRBV7-9 TGTGCCAGCAGCCTAGGACTAGCGGCAGAGACCCAGTACTTC CASSLGLAAETQYF
TRBD2 NA TRBJ2-1 TRBV7-2 TGTGCCAGCAGTCTCGGCGGGCGGGACTATCCCTACAATGAGCAGTTCTTC CASSLGGRDYPYNEQFF
TRBD1 few TRBJ2-7 TRBV29-1 TGCAGCGTTGCGACTGACAGGGGACGAGCCTACGAGCAGTACTTC CSVATDRGRAYEQYF
TRBD2 NA TRBJ2-3 TRBV20-1 TGCAGTGCTAGAGTGAGACTAGCGAGTAGCACAGATACGCAGTATTTT CSARVRLASSTDTQYF
NA NA TRBJ2-2 TRBV2 TGTGCCAGCACCGGGATGCACACCGGGGAGCTGTTTTTT CASTGMHTGELFF
TRBD1 few TRBJ2-2 TRBV27 TGTGCCAGCAACAATCAGGGGGCGAGCACCGGGGAGCTGTTTTTT CASNNQGASTGELFF
NA NA TRBJ1-1 TRBV30 TGTGCCTGGACAGGGGACACTGAAGCTTTCTTT CAWTGDTEAFF
NA NA TRBJ2-2 TRBV5-1 TGCGCCAGCAGCCGGGGGCCGAACACCGGGGAGCTGTTTTTT CASSRGPNTGELFF
TRBD1 few TRBJ2-2 TRBV19 TGTGCCAGTACCAAGGGCGACAGGGCGGCCGGGGAGCTGTTTTTT CASTKGDRAAGELFF
TRBD2 NA TRBJ2-1 TRBV6-2/TRBV6-3 TGTGCCAGCAATTTGGGCGGGAGCTCCTACAATGAGCAGTTCTTC CASNLGGSSYNEQFF
TRBD2 NA TRBJ2-1 TRBV6-1 TGTGCCAGCAGTCCCTTAGGACTAGGCAACAATGAGCAGTTCTTC CASSPLGLGNNEQFF
NA NA TRBJ1-5 TRBV20-1 TGCAGTGCCCCCGTCGGGTGGGATCAGCCCCAGCATTTT CSAPVGWDQPQHF
NA NA TRBJ2-2 TRBV5-6 TGTGCCAGCAGCTTGCTAGTCGTCGCCGGGGAGCTGTTTTTT CASSLLVVAGELFF